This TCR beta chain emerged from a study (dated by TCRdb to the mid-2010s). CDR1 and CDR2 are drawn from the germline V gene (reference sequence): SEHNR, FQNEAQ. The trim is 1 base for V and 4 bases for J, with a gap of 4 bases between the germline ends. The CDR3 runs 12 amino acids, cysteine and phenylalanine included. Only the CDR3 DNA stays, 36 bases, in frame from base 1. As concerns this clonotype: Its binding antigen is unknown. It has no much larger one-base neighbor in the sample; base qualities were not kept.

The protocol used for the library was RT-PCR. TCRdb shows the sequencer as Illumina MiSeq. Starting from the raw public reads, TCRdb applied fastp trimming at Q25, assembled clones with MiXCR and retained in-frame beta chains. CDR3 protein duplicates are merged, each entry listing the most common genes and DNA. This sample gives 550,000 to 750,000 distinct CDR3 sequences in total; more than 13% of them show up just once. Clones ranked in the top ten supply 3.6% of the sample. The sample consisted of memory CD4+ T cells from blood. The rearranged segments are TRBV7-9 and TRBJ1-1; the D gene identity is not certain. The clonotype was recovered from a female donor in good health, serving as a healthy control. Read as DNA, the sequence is TGTGCCAGCAGCTTAGAAATCACTGAAGCTTTCTTT. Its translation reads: CASSLEITEAFF.